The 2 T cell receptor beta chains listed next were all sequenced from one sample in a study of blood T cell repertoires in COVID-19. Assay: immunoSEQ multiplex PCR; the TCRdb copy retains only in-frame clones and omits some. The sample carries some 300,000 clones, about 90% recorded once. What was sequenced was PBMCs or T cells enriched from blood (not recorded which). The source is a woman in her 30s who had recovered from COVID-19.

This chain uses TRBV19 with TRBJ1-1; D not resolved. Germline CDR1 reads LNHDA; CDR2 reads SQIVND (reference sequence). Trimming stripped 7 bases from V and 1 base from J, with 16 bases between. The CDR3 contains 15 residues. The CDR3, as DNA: TGTGCCAGTACACCGGGAGGCGGTAGGAACACTGAAGCTTTCTTT. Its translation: CASTPGGGRNTEAFF.

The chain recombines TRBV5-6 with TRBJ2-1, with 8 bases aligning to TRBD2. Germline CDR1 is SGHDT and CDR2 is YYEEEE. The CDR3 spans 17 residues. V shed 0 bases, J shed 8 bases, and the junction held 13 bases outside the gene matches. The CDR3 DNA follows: TGTGCCAGCAGCTTGGTACTGAGCGGGAGATACCTGGATGAGCAGTTCTTC. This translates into CASSLVLSGRYLDEQFF.